This T cell receptor beta chain was observed in a study of T cells after posttransplantation cyclophosphamide. Concerning this clone: The antigen is not known.

Findings and caveats of the study: Blood and skin or GI T cell repertoires showed limited TRB overlap.

A marrow graft followed busulfan-fludarabine conditioning, with cyclophosphamide on days +3 and +4. This table comes from immunoSEQ multiplex PCR, and its TCRdb copy is limited to in-frame clones, with some not included. In the table there are about 6,700 clones, approximately 77% of which are singletons. This clonotype was obtained from a female patient aged 50 to 60 who received an allogeneic stem cell transplant from a related donor, was CMV-positive, and had no GVHD. Some T cells may have come from the graft donor. Source: PBMCs, taken after allogeneic stem cell transplant with posttransplant cyclophosphamide.

DNA of the CDR3: TGTGCCAGCAGCCCAGGACAGGAACTTTCCTACGAGCAGTACTTC. Protein sequence: CASSPGQELSYEQYF. The J gene is TRBJ2-7, the V gene TRBV7-2; TRBD1 matches 7 bases. The CDR3 totals 15 residues. After removal of 5 bases from V and 1 base from J, the junction contained 8 bases not matched to a gene. Germline-derived CDR1 and CDR2 are SGHTA and FQGNSA.